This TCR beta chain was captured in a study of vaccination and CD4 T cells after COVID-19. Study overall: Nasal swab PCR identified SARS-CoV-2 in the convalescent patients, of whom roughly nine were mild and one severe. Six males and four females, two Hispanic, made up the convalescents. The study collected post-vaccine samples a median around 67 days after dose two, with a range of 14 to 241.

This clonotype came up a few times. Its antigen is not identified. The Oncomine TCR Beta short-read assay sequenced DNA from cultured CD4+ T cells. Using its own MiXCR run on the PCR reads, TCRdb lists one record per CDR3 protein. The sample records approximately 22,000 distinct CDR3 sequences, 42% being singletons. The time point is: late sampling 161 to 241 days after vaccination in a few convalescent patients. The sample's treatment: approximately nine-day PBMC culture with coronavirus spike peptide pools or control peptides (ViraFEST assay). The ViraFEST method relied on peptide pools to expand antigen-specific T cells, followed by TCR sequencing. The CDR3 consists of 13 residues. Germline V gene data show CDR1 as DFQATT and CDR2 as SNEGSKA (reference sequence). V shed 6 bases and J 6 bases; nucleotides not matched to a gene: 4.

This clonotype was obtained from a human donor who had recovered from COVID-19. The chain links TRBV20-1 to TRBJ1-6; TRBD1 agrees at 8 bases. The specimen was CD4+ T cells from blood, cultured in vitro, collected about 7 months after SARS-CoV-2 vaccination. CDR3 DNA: TGCAGTGCCAGGGGGCCTGTTAATTCACCCCTCCACTTT. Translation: CSARGPVNSPLHF.